Following are 9 T cell receptor beta chains from one sample sequenced in a study of graft-versus-host responses after intestinal transplantation. Sequencing was performed with immunoSEQ multiplex PCR; in TCRdb, only in-frame clones are kept and a portion is missing. The sample has tens of thousands of clones; around 90% are singletons. Lamina propria and intraepithelial lymphocytes were released by processing graft tissue. Sequenced here: ileum tissue, sampled roughly 390 days after transplant. All receptors derive from a human patient who received an intestinal transplant, so some T cells may come from the graft donor.

This clone was counted once. The CDR3 DNA follows: TGCAGCGGCTCGACAGCGGGGAACACTGAAGCTTTCTTT. Translation gives CSGSTAGNTEAFF. The V gene is TRBV29-1, the J gene TRBJ1-1, with a possible D match to TRBD1 (5 bases). The ends were cut back, 7 bases at V and 1 base at J, with 13 bases in the middle. The CDR3 spans 13 residues. In germline, CDR1 is SQVTM, CDR2 ANQGSEA.

V gene TRBV28 combines with J gene TRBJ1-1; D not resolved. Trimming shortened V by 5 bases and J by 0 bases, and 7 bases separated the two germline ends. The CDR3 runs to 13 residues. Germline CDR1 is MDHEN and CDR2 is SYDVKM. The CDR3 bases are TGTGCCAGCAGTCTACTGTTGAACACTGAAGCTTTCTTT. As protein: CASSLLLNTEAFF.

V gene TRBV11-2 combines with J gene TRBJ2-2, with 11 positions matching TRBD2. The V gene's germline CDR1 is SGHAT and CDR2 FQNNGV. This CDR3 has 16 residues. After removal of 5 bases from V and 3 bases from J, the junction contained 5 bases not matched to a gene. CDR3 nucleotides: TGTGCCAGCAGCCAACTAGCGGGGGCGTACACCGGGGAGCTGTTTTTT. Its protein is CASSQLAGAYTGELFF.

This chain's CDR3 is CASSQQGLSTGELFF. CDR3 bases: TGCGCCAGCAGCCAACAGGGGTTGAGTACCGGGGAGCTGTTTTTT. The gene calls are TRBV4-1 and TRBJ2-2; possible D gene TRBD1, 6 bases. CDR3 size: 15 residues. Germline V gene lookup returns CDR1 MGHRA and CDR2 YSYEKL. V was pared by 2 bases and J by 5 bases, with 12 bases between.

The CDR3 DNA reads TGTGCCAGCTCACCGGGCCAAGCTCATCAAGAGACCCAGTACTTC. This codes for CASSPGQAHQETQYF. The J gene is TRBJ2-5, the V gene TRBV18, with D hard to call. This CDR3 has 15 amino acids. V lost 3 bases and J 2 bases, leaving 13 bases between the germline ends. The germline V gene has CDR1 KGHSH and CDR2 LQKENI.

The J gene is TRBJ1-3, the V gene TRBV11-1, with 7 bases matching TRBD1. The CDR3 is 13 residues long. Trimming cost V 4 bases and J 10 bases; bases outside gene matches: 7. Germline V gene data show CDR1 as SGHAT and CDR2 as FQDESV (reference sequence). CDR3 bases: TGTGCCAGCAGCTCCGAGGGGGCGAGAACCATATATTTT. It yields the protein CASSSEGARTIYF.

The rearrangement links TRBV15 to TRBJ1-4; D remains unclear. The CDR3 is 16 residues long. Germline loops: CDR1 LNHNV, CDR2 YYDKDF (reference sequence). Trimming removed 5 bases from V and 7 bases from J, with 20 bases in between. CDR3 bases: TGTGCCACCAGCTTATATCGGACGTTGGTAGGTGAAAAACTGTTTTTT. Protein product: CATSLYRTLVGEKLFF.

This sequence joins TRBV25-1 and TRBJ2-7; D may be TRBD1 or TRBD2 (5 bases each). This CDR3 region has 12 residues. CDR1 and CDR2 (germline): MGHDK, SYGVNS. Trimming took off 7 bases at V and 4 bases at J, with 11 bases between the two ends. The CDR3 region is CASTGAKYEQYF. The CDR3 region has the DNA TGTGCCAGCACCGGGGCGAAGTACGAGCAGTACTTC.

The chain carries TRBV21-1 and TRBJ1-5; the table's D call, TRBD1, has no DNA check behind it. TRBV21-1 has pseudogene status. This CDR3 is built from 20 residues. The CDR3 nucleotides are TGTGCCAGCAGCAAAGGGGGGCGATTTACGCAGGAATATAGCAATCAGCCCCAGCATTTT. Protein sequence: CASSKGGRFTQEYSNQPQHF.